This paragraph covers one T cell receptor (beta chain) sequence. This sample was taken from a study of blood T cell repertoires in COVID-19. Study information: Sites across the United States, Italy and Spain contributed samples from acute and convalescent COVID-19. Sample material is recorded as cDNA or gDNA derived from T cells, B-cell-depleted T cells, or PBMCs.

CDR1 DFQATT and CDR2 SNEGSKA come from the germline V gene (reference sequence). The CDR3 spans 9 residues. Trimming shortened V by 6 bases and J by 14 bases, and 13 bases separated the two germline ends. In the original processing: Estimated nucleated cell counts came from reference gene primer amplification. Here immunoSEQ multiplex PCR was the method, and the copy in TCRdb shows in-frame clones only, minus some. V and J calls plus clone size are reproduced from that table; the DNA served to infer D and trimming. The table includes roughly 140,000 clones, 85% to 90% detected once. The chain uses TRBV20-1 and TRBJ1-2; D is possibly TRBD1 (6 bases). Source material: peripheral blood. The clonotype was recovered from a woman in her 40s with acute or convalescent COVID-19. Written as DNA, the CDR3 is TGCAGTGCGAGTCAAGGGGGAACCTTC. Protein product: CSASQGGTF.